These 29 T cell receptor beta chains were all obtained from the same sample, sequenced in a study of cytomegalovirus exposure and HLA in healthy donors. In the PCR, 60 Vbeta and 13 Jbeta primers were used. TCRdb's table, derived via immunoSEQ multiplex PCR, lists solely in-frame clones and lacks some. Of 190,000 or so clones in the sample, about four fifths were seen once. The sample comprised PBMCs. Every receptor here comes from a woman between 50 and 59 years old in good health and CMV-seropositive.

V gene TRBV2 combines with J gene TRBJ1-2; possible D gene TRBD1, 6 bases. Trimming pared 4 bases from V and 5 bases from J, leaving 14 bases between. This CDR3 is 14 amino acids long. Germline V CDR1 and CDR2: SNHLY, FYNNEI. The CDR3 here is CASSAGRGAYGYTF. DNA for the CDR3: TGTGCCAGCAGTGCAGGGAGGGGGGCTTATGGCTACACCTTC.

The CDR3 region is CASSQAPGEKLFF. The CDR3 coding sequence is TGCGCCAGCAGCCAAGCCCCCGGTGAAAAACTGTTTTTT. The rearrangement joins TRBV4-1 to TRBJ1-4; D ambiguous. The V end lost 1 base, the J end lost 7 bases, and 7 bases lay between the germline ends. The V gene's germline CDR1 is MGHRA and CDR2 YSYEKL. The CDR3 is 13 residues long.

Written as DNA, the CDR3 is TGTGCCAGCAGTGAAACCGGGAACGAGCAGTACTTC. Its translation is CASSETGNEQYF. The chain links TRBV2 to TRBJ2-7; weak D call: TRBD2 (5 bases). Germline CDR1 and CDR2: SNHLY and FYNNEI. The CDR3 runs 12 residues. V was cut by 2 bases and J by 5 bases, with 7 bases left in between.

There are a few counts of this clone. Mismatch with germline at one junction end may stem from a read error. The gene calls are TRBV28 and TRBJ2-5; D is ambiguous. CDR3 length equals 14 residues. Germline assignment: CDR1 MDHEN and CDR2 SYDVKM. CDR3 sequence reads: CPSREYEPAETQYF. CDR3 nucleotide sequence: TGTCCCAGCAGAGAGTACGAGCCCGCGGAGACCCAGTACTTC.

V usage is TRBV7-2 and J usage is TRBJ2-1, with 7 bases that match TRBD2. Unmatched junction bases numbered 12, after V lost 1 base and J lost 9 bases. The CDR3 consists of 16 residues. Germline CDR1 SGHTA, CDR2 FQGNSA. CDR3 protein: CASSLGGGLRRVEQFF. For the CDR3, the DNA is TGTGCCAGCAGCTTAGGGGGGGGACTAAGACGCGTTGAGCAGTTCTTC.

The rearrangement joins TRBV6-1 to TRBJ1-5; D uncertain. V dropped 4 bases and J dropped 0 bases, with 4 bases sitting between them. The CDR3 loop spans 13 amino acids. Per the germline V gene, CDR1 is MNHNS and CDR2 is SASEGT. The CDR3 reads CASSVISNQPQHF. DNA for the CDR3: TGTGCCAGCAGTGTAATTAGCAATCAGCCCCAGCATTTT.

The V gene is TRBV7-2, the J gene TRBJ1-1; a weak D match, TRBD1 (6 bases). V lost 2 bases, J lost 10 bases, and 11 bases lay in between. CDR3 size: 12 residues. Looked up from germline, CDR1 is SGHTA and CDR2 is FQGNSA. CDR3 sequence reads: CASSLQGGLAFF. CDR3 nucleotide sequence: TGTGCCAGCAGCTTACAAGGGGGTTTAGCTTTCTTT. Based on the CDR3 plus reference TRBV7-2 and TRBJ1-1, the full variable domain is GAGVSQSPSNKVTEKGKDVELRCDPISGHTALYWYRQSLGQGLEFLIYFQGNSAPDKSGLPSDRFSAERTGGSVSTLTIQRTQQEDSAVYLCASSLQGGLAFFGQGTRLTVV.

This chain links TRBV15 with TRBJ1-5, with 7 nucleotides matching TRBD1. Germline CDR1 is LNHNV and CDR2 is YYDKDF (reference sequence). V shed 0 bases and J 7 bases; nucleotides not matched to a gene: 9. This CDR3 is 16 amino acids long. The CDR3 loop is CATSRDRGGGVQPQHF. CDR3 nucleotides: TGTGCCACCAGCAGAGATCGCGGAGGGGGCGTCCAGCCCCAGCATTTT. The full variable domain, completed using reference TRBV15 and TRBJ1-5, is DAMVIQNPRYQVTQFGKPVTLSCSQTLNHNVMYWYQQKSSQAPKLLFHYYDKDFNNEADTPDNFQSRRPNTSFCFLDIRSPGLGDTAMYLCATSRDRGGGVQPQHFGDGTRLSIL.

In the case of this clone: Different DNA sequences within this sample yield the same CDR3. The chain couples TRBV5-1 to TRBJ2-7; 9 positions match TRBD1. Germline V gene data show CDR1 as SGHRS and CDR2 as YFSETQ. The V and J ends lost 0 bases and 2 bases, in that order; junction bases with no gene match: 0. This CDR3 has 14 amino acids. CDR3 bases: TGCGCCAGCAGCTTGGGACAGGGGGCCTACGAGCAGTACTTC. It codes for CASSLGQGAYEQYF.

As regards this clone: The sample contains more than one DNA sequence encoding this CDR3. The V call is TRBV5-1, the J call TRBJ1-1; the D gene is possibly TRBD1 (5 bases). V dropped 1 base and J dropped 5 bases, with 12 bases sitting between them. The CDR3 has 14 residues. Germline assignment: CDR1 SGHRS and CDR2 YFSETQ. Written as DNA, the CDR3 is TGCGCCAGCAGCTTGTTAGGGGCCGGGACTGAAGCTTTCTTT. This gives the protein CASSLLGAGTEAFF.

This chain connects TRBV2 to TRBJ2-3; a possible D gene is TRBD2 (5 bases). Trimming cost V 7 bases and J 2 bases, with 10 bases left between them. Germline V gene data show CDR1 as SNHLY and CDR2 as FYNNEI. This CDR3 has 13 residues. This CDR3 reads CASNPRDTDTQYF. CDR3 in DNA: TGTGCCAGCAACCCCCGGGACACAGATACGCAGTATTTT.

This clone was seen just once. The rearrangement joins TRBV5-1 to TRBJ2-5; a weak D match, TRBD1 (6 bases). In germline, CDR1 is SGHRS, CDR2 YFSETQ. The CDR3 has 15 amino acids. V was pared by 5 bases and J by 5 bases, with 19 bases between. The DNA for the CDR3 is TGCGCCAGCAGTCCCAGTGGCAGGGGCATGGAGACCCAGTACTTC. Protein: CASSPSGRGMETQYF.

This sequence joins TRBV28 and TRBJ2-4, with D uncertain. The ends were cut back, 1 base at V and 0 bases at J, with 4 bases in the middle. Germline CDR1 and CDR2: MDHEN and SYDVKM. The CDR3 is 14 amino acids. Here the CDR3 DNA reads TGTGCCAGCAGTTTATTTAAAGCCAAAAACATTCAGTACTTC. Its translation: CASSLFKAKNIQYF.

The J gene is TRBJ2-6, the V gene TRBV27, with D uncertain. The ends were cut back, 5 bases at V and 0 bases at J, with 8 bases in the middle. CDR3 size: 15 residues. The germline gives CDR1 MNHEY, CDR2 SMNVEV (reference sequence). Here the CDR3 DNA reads TGTGCCAGCAGTGGCAGGAACTCTGGGGCCAACGTCCTGACTTTC. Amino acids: CASSGRNSGANVLTF. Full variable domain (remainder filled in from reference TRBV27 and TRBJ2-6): EAQVTQNPRYLITVTGKKLTVTCSQNMNHEYMSWYRQDPGLGLRQIYYSMNVEVTDKGDVPEGYKVSRKEKRNFPLILESPSPNQTSLYFCASSGRNSGANVLTFGAGSRLTVL.

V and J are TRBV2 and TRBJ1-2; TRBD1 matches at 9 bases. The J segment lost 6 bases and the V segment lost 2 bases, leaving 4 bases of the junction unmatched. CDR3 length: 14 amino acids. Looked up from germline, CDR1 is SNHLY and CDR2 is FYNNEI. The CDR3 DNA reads TGTGCCAGCAGTGAATTGAGGACAGGGGATGGCTACACCTTC. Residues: CASSELRTGDGYTF.

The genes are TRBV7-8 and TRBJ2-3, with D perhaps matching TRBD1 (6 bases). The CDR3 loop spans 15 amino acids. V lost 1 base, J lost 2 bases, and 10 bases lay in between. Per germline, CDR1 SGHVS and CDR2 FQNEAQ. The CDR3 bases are TGTGCCAGCAGCTTAGAGGGACACCACACAGATACGCAGTATTTT. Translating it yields CASSLEGHHTDTQYF. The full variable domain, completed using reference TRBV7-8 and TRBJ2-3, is GAGVSQSPRYKVAKRGQDVALRCDPISGHVSLFWYQQALGQGPEFLTYFQNEAQLDKSGLPSDRFFAERPEGSVSTLKIQRTQQEDSAVYLCASSLEGHHTDTQYFGPGTRLTVL.

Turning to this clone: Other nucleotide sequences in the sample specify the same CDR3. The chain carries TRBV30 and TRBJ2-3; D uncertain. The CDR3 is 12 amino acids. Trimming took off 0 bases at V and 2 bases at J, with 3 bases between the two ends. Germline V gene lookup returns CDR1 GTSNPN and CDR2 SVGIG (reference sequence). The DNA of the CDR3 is TGTGCCTGGAGTGTACTCACAGATACGCAGTATTTT. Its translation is CAWSVLTDTQYF.

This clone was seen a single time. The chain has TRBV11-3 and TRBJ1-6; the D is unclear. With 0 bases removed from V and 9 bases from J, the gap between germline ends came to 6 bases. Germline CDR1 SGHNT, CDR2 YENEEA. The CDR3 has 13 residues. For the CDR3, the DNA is TGTGCCAGCAGCTTAGATGGGAGTTCACCCCTCCACTTT. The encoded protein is CASSLDGSSPLHF.

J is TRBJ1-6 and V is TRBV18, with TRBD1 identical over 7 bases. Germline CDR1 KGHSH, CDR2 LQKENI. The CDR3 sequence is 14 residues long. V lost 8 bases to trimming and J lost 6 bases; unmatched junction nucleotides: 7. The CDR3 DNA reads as TGTGCCAGCGAGCCAGGGGGGAGTAATTCACCCCTCCACTTT. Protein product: CASEPGGSNSPLHF.

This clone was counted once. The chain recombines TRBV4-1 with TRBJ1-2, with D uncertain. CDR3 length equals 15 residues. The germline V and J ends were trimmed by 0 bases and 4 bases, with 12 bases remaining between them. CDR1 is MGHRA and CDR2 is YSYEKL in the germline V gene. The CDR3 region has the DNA TGCGCCAGCAGCCAAGATCACCGGGGTTCCTATGGCTACACCTTC. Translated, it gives CASSQDHRGSYGYTF.

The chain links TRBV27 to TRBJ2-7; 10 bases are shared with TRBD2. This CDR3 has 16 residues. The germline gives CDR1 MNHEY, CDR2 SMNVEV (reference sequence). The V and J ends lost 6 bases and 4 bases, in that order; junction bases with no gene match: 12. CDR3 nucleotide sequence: TGTGCCAGCAGGCCCCACCTAGCGGGGGCGCTTTACGAGCAGTACTTC. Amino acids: CASRPHLAGALYEQYF.

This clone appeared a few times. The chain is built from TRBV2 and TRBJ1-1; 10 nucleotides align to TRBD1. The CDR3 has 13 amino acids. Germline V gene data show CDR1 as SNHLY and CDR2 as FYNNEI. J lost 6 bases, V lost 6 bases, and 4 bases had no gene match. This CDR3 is CASSDDRGPEAFF. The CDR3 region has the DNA TGTGCCAGCAGCGATGACAGGGGGCCTGAAGCTTTCTTT. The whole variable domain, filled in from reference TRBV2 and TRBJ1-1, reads EPEVTQTPSHQVTQMGQEVILRCVPISNHLYFYWYRQILGQKVEFLVSFYNNEISEKSEIFDDQFSVERPDGSNFTLKIRSTKLEDSAMYFCASSDDRGPEAFFGQGTRLTVV.

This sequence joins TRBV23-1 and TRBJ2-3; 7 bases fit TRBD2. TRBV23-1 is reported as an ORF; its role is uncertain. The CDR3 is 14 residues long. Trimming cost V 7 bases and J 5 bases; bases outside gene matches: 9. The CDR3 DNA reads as TGCGCCAGCACGTACACTAGCGAGGTAGATACGCAGTATTTT. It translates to CASTYTSEVDTQYF.

The CDR3 region has the DNA TGTGCCAGCAGCCAAGTTGGCTGGACTAGCACAGATACGCAGTATTTT. Translating gives CASSQVGWTSTDTQYF. The rearrangement joins TRBV14 to TRBJ2-3, with a tentative D call TRBD2 (5 bases). The V and J ends lost 1 base and 0 bases respectively, with 11 bases between them. Germline V CDR1 and CDR2: SGHDN, FVKESK. The CDR3 is made up of 16 amino acids. Drawing the rest from reference TRBV14 and TRBJ2-3, the complete variable domain is EAGVTQFPSHSVIEKGQTVTLRCDPISGHDNLYWYRRVMGKEIKFLLHFVKESKQDESGMPNNRFLAERTGGTYSTLKVQPAELEDSGVYFCASSQVGWTSTDTQYFGPGTRLTVL.

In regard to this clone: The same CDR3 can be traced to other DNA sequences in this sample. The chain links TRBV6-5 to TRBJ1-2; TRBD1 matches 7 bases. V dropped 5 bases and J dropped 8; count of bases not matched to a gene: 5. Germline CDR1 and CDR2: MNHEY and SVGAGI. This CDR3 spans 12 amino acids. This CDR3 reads CASSTTGDGYTF. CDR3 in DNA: TGTGCCAGCAGTACAACAGGGGACGGCTACACCTTC.

CDR3 DNA sequence: TGTGCCAGCAGCTTGGTCTACGGGGATGGCTACACCTTC. It specifies CASSLVYGDGYTF. This chain connects TRBV5-5 to TRBJ1-2, with no clear D. The CDR3 has 13 residues. Trimming removed 0 bases from V and 6 bases from J, with 9 bases in between. Germline CDR1 and CDR2: SGHKS and YYEKEE (reference sequence).

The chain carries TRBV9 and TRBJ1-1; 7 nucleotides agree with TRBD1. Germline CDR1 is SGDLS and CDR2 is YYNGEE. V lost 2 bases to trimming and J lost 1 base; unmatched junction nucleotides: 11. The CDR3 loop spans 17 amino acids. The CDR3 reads CASSVNRRDSSNTEAFF. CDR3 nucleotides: TGTGCCAGCAGCGTGAACCGACGGGACAGCTCGAACACTGAAGCTTTCTTT.

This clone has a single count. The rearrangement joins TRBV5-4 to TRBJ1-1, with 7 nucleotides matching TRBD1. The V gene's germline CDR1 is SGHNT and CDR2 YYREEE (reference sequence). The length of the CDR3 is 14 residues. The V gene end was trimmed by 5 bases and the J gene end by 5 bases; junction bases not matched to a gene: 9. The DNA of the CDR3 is TGTGCCAGCAGGCACAGGGGCGAAGAGACTGAAGCTTTCTTT. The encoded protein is CASRHRGEETEAFF.

Here the CDR3 DNA reads TGCAGCGCAACGACTAGTAGAGAGACCCAGTACTTC. It encodes CSATTSRETQYF. The chain recombines TRBV29-1 with TRBJ2-5; D is possibly TRBD2 (6 bases). Germline CDR1 and CDR2: SQVTM and ANQGSEA. Trimming removed 7 bases at V and 4 bases at J, with 13 bases between. This CDR3 is 12 amino acids long.